This T cell receptor (beta chain) was obtained from a study of radiation and T cells in renal cell carcinoma. Germline-derived CDR1 and CDR2 are SGHTA and FQGNSA. V was pared by 4 bases and J by 8 bases, with 20 bases between. This CDR3 is built from 15 residues. As to treatment: treatment-naive control, cytoreductive nephrectomy. Profiling relied on immunoSEQ multiplex PCR, and the TCRdb table lists in-frame clones only, not all of them. This table has about 14,000 clones, 55% to 60% appearing once. The specimen was tumor tissue, collected from a patient whose treatment was nephrectomy without radiotherapy. The chain employs TRBV7-2 and TRBJ1-2; D is ambiguous. The clonotype was recovered from a man aged 50-60 years with renal cell carcinoma. CDR3 loop: CASSSSAGGSWGYTF. The CDR3 DNA reads TGTGCCAGCAGCTCCTCGGCGGGAGGGTCGTGGGGCTACACCTTC.